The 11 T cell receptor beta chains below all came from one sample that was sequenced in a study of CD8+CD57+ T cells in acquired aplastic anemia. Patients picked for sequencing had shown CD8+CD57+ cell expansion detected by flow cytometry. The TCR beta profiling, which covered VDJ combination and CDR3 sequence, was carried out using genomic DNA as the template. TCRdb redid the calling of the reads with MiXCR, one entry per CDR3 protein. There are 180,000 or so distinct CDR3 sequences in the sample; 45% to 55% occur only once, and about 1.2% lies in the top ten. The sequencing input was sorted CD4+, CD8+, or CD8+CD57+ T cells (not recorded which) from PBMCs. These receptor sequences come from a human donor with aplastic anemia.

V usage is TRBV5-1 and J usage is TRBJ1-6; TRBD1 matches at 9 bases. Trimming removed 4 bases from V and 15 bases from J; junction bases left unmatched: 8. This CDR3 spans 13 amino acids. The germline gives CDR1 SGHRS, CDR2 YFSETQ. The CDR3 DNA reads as TGCGCCAGCAGCCCCCGGGACAGGGATATCCTCCACTTT. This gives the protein CASSPRDRDILHF. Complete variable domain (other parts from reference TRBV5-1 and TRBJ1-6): KAGVTQTPRYLIKTRGQQVTLSCSPISGHRSVSWYQQTPGQGLQFLFEYFSETQRNKGNFPGRFSGRQFSNSRSEMNVSTLELGDSALYLCASSPRDRDILHFGNGTRLTVT.

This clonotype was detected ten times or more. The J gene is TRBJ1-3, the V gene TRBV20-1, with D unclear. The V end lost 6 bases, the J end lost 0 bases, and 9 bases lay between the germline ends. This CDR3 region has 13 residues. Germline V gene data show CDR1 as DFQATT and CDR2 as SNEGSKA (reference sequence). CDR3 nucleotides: TGCAGTGCGACACAGACCTCTGGAAACACCATATATTTT. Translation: CSATQTSGNTIYF.

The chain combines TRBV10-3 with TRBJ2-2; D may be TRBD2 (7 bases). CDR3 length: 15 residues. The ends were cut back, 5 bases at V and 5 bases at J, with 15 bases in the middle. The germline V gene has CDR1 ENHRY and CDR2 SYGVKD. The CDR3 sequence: CAISPGGGRTGELFF. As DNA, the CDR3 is TGTGCCATCAGTCCTGGGGGGGGCAGAACCGGGGAGCTGTTTTTT.

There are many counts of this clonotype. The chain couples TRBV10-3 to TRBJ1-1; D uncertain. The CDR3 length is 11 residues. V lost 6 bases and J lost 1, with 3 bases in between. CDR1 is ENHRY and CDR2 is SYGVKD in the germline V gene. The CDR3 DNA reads TGTGCCATCAGGGGGAACACTGAAGCTTTCTTT. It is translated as CAIRGNTEAFF.

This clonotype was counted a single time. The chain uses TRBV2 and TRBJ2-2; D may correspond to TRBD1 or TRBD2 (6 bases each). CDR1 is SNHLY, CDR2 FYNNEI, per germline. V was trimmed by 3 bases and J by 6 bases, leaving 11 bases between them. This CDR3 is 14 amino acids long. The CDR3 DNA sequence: TGTGCCAGCAGTGAGAGGGGGGCGTCCGGGGAGCTGTTTTTT. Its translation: CASSERGASGELFF.

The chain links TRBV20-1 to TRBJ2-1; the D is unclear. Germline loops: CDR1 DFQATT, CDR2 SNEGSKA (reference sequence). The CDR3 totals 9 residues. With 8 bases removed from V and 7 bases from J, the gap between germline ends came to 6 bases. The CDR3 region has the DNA TGCAGTATTGGGAATGAGCAGTTCTTC. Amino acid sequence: CSIGNEQFF.

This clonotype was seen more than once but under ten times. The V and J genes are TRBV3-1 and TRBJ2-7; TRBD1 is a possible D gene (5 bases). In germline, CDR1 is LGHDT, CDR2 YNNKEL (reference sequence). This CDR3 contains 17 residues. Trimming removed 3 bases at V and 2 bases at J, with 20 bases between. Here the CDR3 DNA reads TGTGCCAGCAGCCACGCCGGTGGGTCAGGGAAGACCTACGAGCAGTACTTC. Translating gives CASSHAGGSGKTYEQYF.

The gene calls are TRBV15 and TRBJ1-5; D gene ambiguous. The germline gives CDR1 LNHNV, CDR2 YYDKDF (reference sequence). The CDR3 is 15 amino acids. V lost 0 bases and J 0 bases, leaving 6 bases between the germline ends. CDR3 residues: CATSRDPTSNQPQHF. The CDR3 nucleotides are TGTGCCACCAGCAGAGATCCCACTAGCAATCAGCCCCAGCATTTT. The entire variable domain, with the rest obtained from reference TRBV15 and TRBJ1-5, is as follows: DAMVIQNPRYQVTQFGKPVTLSCSQTLNHNVMYWYQQKSSQAPKLLFHYYDKDFNNEADTPDNFQSRRPNTSFCFLDIRSPGLGDTAMYLCATSRDPTSNQPQHFGDGTRLSIL.

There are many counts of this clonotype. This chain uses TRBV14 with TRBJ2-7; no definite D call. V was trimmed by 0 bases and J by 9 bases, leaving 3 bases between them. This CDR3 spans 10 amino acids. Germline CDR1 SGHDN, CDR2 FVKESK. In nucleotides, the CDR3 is TGTGCCAGCAGCCAAGACGGGCAGTACTTC. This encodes CASSQDGQYF.

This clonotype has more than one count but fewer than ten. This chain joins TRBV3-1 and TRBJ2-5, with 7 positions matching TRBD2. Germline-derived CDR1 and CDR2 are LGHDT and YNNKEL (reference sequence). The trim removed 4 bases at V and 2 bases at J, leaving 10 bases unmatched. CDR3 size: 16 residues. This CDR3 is CASSPTLGRGQETQYF. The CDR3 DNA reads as TGTGCCAGCAGCCCGACGTTGGGGCGGGGGCAAGAGACCCAGTACTTC.

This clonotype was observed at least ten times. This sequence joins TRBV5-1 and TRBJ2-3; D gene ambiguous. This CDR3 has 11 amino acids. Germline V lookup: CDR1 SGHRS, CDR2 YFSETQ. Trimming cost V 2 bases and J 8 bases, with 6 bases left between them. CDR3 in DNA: TGCGCCAGCAGCTTCGGGTTTACGCAGTATTTT. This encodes CASSFGFTQYF.